This T cell receptor beta chain was profiled in a study of blood T cell repertoires in COVID-19. Here immunoSEQ multiplex PCR was the method, and the copy in TCRdb shows in-frame clones only, minus some. In the table there are 150,000 to 200,000 clones, about 80% of which are singletons. J lost 6 bases, V lost 5 bases, and 4 bases had no gene match. CDR3 length: 15 residues. The germline gives CDR1 MRHNA, CDR2 SNTAGT. The sequencing sample was made of peripheral blood. This receptor was identified in a woman of 80 years or more with acute or convalescent COVID-19. V usage is TRBV6-4 and J usage is TRBJ2-3, with 14 bases lining up with TRBD2. The CDR3 DNA is TGTGCCAGCAGTAAAGGACTAGCGGGAGGCGATACGCAGTATTTT. Translated: CASSKGLAGGDTQYF.